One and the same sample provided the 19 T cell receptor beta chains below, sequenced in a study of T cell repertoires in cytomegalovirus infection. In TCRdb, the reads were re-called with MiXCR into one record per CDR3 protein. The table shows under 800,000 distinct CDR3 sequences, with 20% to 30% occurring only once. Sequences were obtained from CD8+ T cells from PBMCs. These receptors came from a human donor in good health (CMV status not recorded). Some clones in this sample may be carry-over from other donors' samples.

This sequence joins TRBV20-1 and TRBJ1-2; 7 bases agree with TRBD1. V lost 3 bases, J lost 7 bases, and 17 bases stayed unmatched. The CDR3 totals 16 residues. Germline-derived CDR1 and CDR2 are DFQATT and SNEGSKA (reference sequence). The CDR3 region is CSASKPEEQGPPGYTF. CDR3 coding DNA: TGCAGTGCTAGTAAGCCGGAAGAACAGGGGCCCCCTGGCTACACCTTC.

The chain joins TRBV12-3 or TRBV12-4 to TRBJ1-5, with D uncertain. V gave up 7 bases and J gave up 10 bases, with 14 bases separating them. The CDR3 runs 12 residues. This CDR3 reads CASNPGRLPQHF. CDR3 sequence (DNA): TGTGCCAGCAATCCGGGCCGCCTACCCCAGCATTTT.

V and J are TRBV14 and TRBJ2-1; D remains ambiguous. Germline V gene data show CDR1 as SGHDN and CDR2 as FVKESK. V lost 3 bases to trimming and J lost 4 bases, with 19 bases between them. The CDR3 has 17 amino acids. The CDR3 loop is CASSHLTTQRRYNEQFF. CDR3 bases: TGTGCCAGCAGCCACCTAACGACCCAACGAAGATACAATGAGCAGTTCTTC.

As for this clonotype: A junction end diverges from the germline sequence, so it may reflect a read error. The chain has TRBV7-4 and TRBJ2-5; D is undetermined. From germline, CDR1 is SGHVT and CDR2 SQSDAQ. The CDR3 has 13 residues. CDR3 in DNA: TGTGCCAGCCGCTTAGGGCAGTCGGCGACCCAGTACTTC. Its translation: CASRLGQSATQYF.

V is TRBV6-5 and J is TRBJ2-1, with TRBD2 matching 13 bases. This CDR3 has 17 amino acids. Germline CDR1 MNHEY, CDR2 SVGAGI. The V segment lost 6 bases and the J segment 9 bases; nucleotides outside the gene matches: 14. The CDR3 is CASSLDKGLAGRGEQFF. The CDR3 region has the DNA TGTGCCAGCAGCTTGGACAAGGGACTAGCGGGGAGAGGTGAGCAGTTCTTC.

The DNA of the CDR3 is TGTGCCAGCAGCCTCAGCACGGGAAGCAATCAGCCCCAGCATTTT. Residues: CASSLSTGSNQPQHF. The gene calls are TRBV7-9 and TRBJ1-5; D unclear. Germline loops: CDR1 SEHNR, CDR2 FQNEAQ (reference sequence). The ends were cut back, 5 bases at V and 1 base at J, with 12 bases in the middle. The CDR3 covers 15 residues.

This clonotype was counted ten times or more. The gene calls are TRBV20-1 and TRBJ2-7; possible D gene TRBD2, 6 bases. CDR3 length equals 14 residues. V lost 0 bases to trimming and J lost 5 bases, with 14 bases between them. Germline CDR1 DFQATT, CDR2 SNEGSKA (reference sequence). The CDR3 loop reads CSARDAGIENEQYF. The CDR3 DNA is TGCAGTGCTAGAGATGCGGGGATCGAGAACGAGCAGTACTTC.

Here the CDR3 DNA reads TGTGCCAGCAGTTTTGACAGGGATGTTACTGAAGCTTTCTTT. Translating it yields CASSFDRDVTEAFF. The genes are TRBV28 and TRBJ1-1; 7 bases match TRBD1. Germline V gives CDR1 MDHEN, CDR2 SYDVKM. This CDR3 has 14 amino acids. Unmatched junction bases numbered 6, after V lost 3 bases and J lost 5 bases.

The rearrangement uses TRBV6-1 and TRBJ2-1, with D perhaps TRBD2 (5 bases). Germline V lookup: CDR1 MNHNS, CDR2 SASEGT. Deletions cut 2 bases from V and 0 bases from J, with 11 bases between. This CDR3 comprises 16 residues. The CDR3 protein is CASSETGWSSYNEQFF. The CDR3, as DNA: TGTGCCAGCAGTGAAACGGGGTGGAGCTCCTACAATGAGCAGTTCTTC.

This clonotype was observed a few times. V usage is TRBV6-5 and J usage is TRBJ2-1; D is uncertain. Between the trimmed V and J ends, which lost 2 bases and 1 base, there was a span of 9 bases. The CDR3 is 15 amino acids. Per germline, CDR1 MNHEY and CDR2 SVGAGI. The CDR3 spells CASSYGSGSYNEQFF. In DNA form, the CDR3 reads TGTGCCAGCAGTTACGGATCAGGTTCCTACAATGAGCAGTTCTTC.

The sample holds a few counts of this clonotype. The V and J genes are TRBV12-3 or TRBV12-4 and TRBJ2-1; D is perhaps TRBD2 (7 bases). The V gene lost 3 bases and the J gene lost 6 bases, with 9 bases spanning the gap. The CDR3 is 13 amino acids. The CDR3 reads CASSFGGPNEQFF. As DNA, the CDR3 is TGTGCCAGCAGTTTCGGGGGGCCCAATGAGCAGTTCTTC.

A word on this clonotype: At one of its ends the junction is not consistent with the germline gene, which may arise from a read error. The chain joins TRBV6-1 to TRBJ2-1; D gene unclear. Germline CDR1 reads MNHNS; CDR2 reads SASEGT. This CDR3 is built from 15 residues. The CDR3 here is CASSEKFSSYIEQFF. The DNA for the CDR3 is TGTGCCAGCAGTGAAAAGTTCAGCTCCTACATTGAGCAGTTCTTC.

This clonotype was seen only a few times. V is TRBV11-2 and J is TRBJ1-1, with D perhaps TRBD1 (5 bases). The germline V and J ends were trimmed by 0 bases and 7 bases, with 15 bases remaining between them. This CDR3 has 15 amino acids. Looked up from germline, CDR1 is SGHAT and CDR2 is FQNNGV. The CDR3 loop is CASSLDIGAALEAFF. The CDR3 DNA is TGTGCCAGCAGCTTAGATATTGGGGCAGCTCTTGAAGCTTTCTTT.

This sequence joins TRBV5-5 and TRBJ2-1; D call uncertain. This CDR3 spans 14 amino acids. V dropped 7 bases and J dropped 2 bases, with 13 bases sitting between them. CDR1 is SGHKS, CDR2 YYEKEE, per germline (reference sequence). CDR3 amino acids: CASAWILPYNEQFF. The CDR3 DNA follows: TGTGCCAGCGCTTGGATACTCCCCTACAATGAGCAGTTCTTC.

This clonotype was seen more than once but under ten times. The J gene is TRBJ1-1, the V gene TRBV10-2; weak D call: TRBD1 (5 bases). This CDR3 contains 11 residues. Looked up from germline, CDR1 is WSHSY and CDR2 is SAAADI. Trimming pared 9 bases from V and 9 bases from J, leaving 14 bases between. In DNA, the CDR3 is TGCGCCAGTTCCTCCGGGGCTAAAGCTTTCTTT. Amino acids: CASSSGAKAFF.

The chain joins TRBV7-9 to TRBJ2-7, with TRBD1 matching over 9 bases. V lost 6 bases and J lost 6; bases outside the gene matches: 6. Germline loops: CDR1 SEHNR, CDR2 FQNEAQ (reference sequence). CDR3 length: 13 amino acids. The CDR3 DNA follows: TGTGCCAGCAGACCGGGGACAGGGCTCGAGCAGTACGTC. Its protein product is CASRPGTGLEQYV.

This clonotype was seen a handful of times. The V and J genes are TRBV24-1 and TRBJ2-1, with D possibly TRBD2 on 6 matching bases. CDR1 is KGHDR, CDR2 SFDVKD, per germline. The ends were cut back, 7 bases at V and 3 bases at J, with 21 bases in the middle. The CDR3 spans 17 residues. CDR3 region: CATSPRTRSGRYNEQFF. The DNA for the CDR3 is TGTGCCACCAGCCCCCGTACAAGGAGCGGGCGCTACAATGAGCAGTTCTTC.

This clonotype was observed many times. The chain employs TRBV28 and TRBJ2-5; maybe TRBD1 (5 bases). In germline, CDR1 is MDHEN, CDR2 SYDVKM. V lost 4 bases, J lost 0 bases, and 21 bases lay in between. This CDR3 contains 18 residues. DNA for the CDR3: TGTGCCAGCAGTTCCCTCCGTTGGCAGGGTGGTAACCAAGAGACCCAGTACTTC. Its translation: CASSSLRWQGGNQETQYF.

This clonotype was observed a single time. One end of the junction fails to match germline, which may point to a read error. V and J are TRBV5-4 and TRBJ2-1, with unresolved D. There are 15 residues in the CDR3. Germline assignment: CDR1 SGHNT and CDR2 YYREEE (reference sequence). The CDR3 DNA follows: TGTGCCAGCAGCTTGGAACAGAGCTCCTACAATGAGCATTTCTTC. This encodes CASSLEQSSYNEHFF.